This is a list of T cell receptor beta chains from one sample in a study of cytomegalovirus exposure and HLA in healthy donors. Sequencing used immunoSEQ multiplex PCR; TCRdb keeps in-frame clones, though not all of them. The repertoire consists of 70,000 to 95,000 clones, with 70% to 80% occurring once and the leading ten covering 3.3%. Material: PBMCs. The receptors come from a middle-aged man in good health and CMV-seronegative. Each CDR3 is given with its conserved first and last residue. D genes are given only for firm matches. Part of the rows lack a size; the others show once, few, many or a class for expanded clones.

j_gene: TRBJ1-5; abundance: .; d_gene: TRBD1; v_gene: TRBV5-4; CDR3aa: CASSLAPGQGDVNQPQHF; CDR3nt: TGTGCCAGCAGCTTGGCTCCGGGACAGGGCGACGTCAATCAGCCCCAGCATTTT
j_gene: TRBJ2-2; abundance: .; d_gene: .; v_gene: TRBV9; CDR3aa: CASEAIANTGELFF; CDR3nt: TGTGCCAGCGAAGCAATCGCGAACACCGGGGAGCTGTTTTTT
j_gene: TRBJ2-1; abundance: many; d_gene: TRBD2; v_gene: TRBV27; CDR3aa: CASSKMGGGRDEQFF; CDR3nt: TGTGCCAGCAGTAAAATGGGCGGGGGGCGAGATGAGCAGTTCTTC
j_gene: TRBJ2-2; abundance: few; d_gene: .; v_gene: TRBV7-3; CDR3aa: CASTRGGGGDTGELFF; CDR3nt: TGTGCCAGCACCCGAGGTGGAGGGGGGGACACCGGGGAGCTGTTTTTT
j_gene: TRBJ1-1; abundance: .; d_gene: .; v_gene: TRBV5-1; CDR3aa: CASSPGQTNTEAFF; CDR3nt: TGCGCCAGCAGCCCCGGACAAACGAACACTGAAGCTTTCTTT
j_gene: TRBJ1-4; abundance: .; d_gene: .; v_gene: TRBV7-9; CDR3aa: CASSFNREKLFF; CDR3nt: TGTGCCAGCAGCTTCAACCGGGAAAAACTGTTTTTT
j_gene: TRBJ1-5; abundance: .; d_gene: TRBD1; v_gene: TRBV15; CDR3aa: CATSREKTGADGNQPQHF; CDR3nt: TGTGCCACCAGCAGAGAGAAAACAGGGGCGGACGGGAATCAGCCCCAGCATTTT
j_gene: TRBJ1-6; abundance: .; d_gene: .; v_gene: TRBV6-1; CDR3aa: CASIVSYNSPLHF; CDR3nt: TGTGCCAGCATAGTCTCCTATAATTCACCCCTCCACTTT
j_gene: TRBJ1-2; abundance: .; d_gene: .; v_gene: TRBV5-4; CDR3aa: CASSLRFRANYGYTF; CDR3nt: TGTGCCAGCAGCTTGCGTTTCCGAGCTAACTATGGCTACACCTTC
j_gene: TRBJ2-1; abundance: .; d_gene: .; v_gene: TRBV5-1; CDR3aa: CASRPTGASVYNEQFF; CDR3nt: TGCGCCAGCAGACCCACTGGGGCATCCGTCTACAATGAGCAGTTCTTC
j_gene: TRBJ1-5; abundance: few; d_gene: TRBD1; v_gene: TRBV6-5; CDR3aa: CASAGQGAINQPQHF; CDR3nt: TGTGCCAGCGCTGGACAGGGGGCTATCAATCAGCCCCAGCATTTT
j_gene: TRBJ1-1; abundance: .; d_gene: TRBD1; v_gene: TRBV10-2; CDR3aa: CASSVGQGMTEAFF; CDR3nt: TGCGCCAGCAGTGTGGGACAGGGGATGACTGAAGCTTTCTTT
j_gene: TRBJ2-3; abundance: .; d_gene: .; v_gene: TRBV28; CDR3aa: CASSFPGPSAGKQYF; CDR3nt: TGTGCCAGCAGTTTTCCGGGCCCCTCCGCAGGGAAGCAGTATTTT
j_gene: TRBJ1-1; abundance: .; d_gene: .; v_gene: TRBV7-2; CDR3aa: CASSLLGGTEAFF; CDR3nt: TGTGCCAGCAGCCTGCTAGGGGGAACTGAAGCTTTCTTT
j_gene: TRBJ2-5; abundance: .; d_gene: .; v_gene: TRBV5-1; CDR3aa: CASSSNPTTGIGETQYF; CDR3nt: TGCGCCAGCAGCTCGAACCCGACTACAGGGATTGGGGAGACCCAGTACTTC